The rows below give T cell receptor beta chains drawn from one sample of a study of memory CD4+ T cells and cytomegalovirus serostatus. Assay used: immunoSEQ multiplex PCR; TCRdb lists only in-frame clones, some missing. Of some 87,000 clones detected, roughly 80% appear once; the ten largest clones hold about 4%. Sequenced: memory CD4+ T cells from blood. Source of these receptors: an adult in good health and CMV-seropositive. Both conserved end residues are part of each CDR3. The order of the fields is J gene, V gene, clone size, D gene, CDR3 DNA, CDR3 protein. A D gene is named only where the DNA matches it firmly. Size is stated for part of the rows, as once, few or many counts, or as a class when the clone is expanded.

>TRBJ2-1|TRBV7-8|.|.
TGTGCCAGCAGCTTCCGAGGCAATGAGCAGTTCTTC
CASSFRGNEQFF
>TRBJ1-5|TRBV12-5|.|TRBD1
TGTGCTAGTGGTTTGGGGACAGGGCTGGATCAGCCCCAGCATTTT
CASGLGTGLDQPQHF
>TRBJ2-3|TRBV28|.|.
TGTGCCAGCAGTTTATTCCGCGGAGGTGGCACAGATACGCAGTATTTT
CASSLFRGGGTDTQYF
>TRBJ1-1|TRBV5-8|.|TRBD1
TGTGCCAGCAGCCCCCCGGGACAGGGGGCGATGACTGAAGCTTTCTTT
CASSPPGQGAMTEAFF
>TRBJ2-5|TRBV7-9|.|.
TGTGCCAGCAGCCGGACTGGGCAAGAGACCCAGTACTTC
CASSRTGQETQYF
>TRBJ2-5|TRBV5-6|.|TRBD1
TGTGCCAGCAGCTTTCGGGACAGCTTCCAAGAGACCCAGTACTTC
CASSFRDSFQETQYF
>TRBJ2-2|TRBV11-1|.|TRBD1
TGTGCCAGCAGCCCAAGGACAGGGGTCCGGGAGCTGTTTTTT
CASSPRTGVRELFF
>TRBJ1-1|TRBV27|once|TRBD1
TGTGCCAGCAGTTTGTACGACCCGGTCTTCGGGACAGGCAAGGGCACTGAAGCTTTCTTT
CASSLYDPVFGTGKGTEAFF
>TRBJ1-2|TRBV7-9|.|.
TGTGCCAGCAGCTTAAGAGCGGGGCACGGCTACACCTTC
CASSLRAGHGYTF
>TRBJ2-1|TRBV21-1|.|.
TGTGCCAGCAGCAAAATACTAGCTTCCTACAATGAGCAGTTCTTC
CASSKILASYNEQFF
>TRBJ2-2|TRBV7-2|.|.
TGTGCCAGCAGCTCTAGCGTCAGAGGGACCGGGGAGCTGTTTTTT
CASSSSVRGTGELFF
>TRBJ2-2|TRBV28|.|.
TGTGCCAGCAGTTTGCCCCCGGGGTGGGCCGGGGAGCTGTTTTTT
CASSLPPGWAGELFF
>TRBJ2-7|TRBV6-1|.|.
TGTGCCAGCAGTGTTGAGGGAGGCGACGAGCAGTACTTC
CASSVEGGDEQYF
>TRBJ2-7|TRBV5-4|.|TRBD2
TGTGCCAGCAGCCCAGGACTAGCGGGAGGTAATGAGCAGTACTTC
CASSPGLAGGNEQYF
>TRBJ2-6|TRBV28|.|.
TGTGCCAGCATCCCCCCGCGAGGGTCTGGGGCCAACGTCCTGACTTTC
CASIPPRGSGANVLTF
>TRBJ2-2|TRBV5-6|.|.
TGTGCCAGCAGCTTCCTCGGAGGGGCGAACACCGGGGAGCTGTTTTTT
CASSFLGGANTGELFF
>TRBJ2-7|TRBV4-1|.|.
TGCGCCAGCAGCCTTACGGCGGGACAGTTAACCTACGAGCAGTACTTC
CASSLTAGQLTYEQYF
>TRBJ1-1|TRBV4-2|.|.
TGTGCCAGCAGCCATCTCGACAGGAACACTGAAGCTTTCTTT
CASSHLDRNTEAFF